The clone carrying this T cell receptor (beta chain) appeared a single time. Antigen unknown. The data are from a study of radiation and T cells in renal cell carcinoma. Time point of the sample: blood 4 weeks post-SBRT, at nephrectomy. Stated treatment: 15 Gy SBRT to primary tumor, nephrectomy 4 weeks later. Nephrectomy followed 15 Gy stereotactic body radiation by 4 weeks. After SBRT, blood was collected at 2 and 4 weeks, plus baseline. The study's findings and limits: From baseline, blood top tumor clonotypes peaked at 2 weeks post-radiation.

Sequencing used immunoSEQ multiplex PCR; TCRdb keeps in-frame clones, though not all of them. The table shows about 170,000 clones, with around 89% occurring only once. The sample was blood, taken from a patient whose treatment included radiotherapy and nephrectomy. The receptor comes from a woman aged 45-59 years with renal cell carcinoma.

Here the CDR3 DNA reads TGCACCAGCAGCGGAACCCCCCGGGACAGAGCTAACTATGGCTACACCTTC. The encoded protein is CTSSGTPRDRANYGYTF. V and J are TRBV1 and TRBJ1-2; TRBD1, the table's D call, was not compared with the DNA. TRBV1 is shown as a pseudogene. CDR3 length: 17 amino acids.